This T cell receptor (beta chain) was sequenced during a study of T-cell memory formation after mild COVID-19. Study-level background: The study found TCR clusters largely donor specific. Study findings and constraints: There were some responding clones in pre-infection memory, which suggested that cross-reactive memory had joined.

Constant-segment primers were used for 5'RACE, and the resulting TCR alpha and TCR beta cDNA libraries carried sample barcodes and UMIs. TCRdb independently ran MiXCR on the 5' RACE reads; one entry per CDR3 protein. The sample yields a few hundred thousand distinct CDR3 sequences, about 21% seen once. With 5 bases removed from V and 6 bases from J, the gap between germline ends came to 19 bases. The germline gives CDR1 LGHDT, CDR2 YNNKEL (reference sequence). CDR3 length: 15 residues. This clonotype was seen only a few times. The antigen remains unidentified. The chain carries TRBV3-1 and TRBJ1-1; D is unclear. Sequencing was done on a sample of PBMCs or a T cell subset sorted from them (not recorded which). The sequence was obtained from an adult woman who had mild COVID-19 (a few samples of this study predate the infection). Cell type and time point are not known. The CDR3 spells CASSVPGPRGAEAFF. In DNA form, the CDR3 reads TGTGCCAGCAGCGTCCCGGGCCCCCGAGGAGCTGAAGCTTTCTTT.